This T cell receptor (beta chain) was observed in a study of T cells in Graves' hyperthyroidism and ophthalmopathy. Whole-study context: Sampling of peripheral blood happened at initial diagnosis, prior to any treatment.

Researchers amplified the TCR beta CDR3 regions from RNA transcripts. The HTBI primer set was used in a first-round RT-PCR of the TCR CDR3. From the multiplex PCR reads, TCRdb called clonotypes with MiXCR, one entry per CDR3 protein. Here the sample spans approximately 570,000 distinct CDR3 sequences, less than 20% being singletons. Researchers barred patients who had uncontrolled infection, other autoimmune disease, pregnancy or lactation. Each diagnosis drew on symptoms, thyroxine, TRAb, thyroid ultrasound and orbital computed tomography findings. What was sequenced was blood. The TCR originated in a man between 35 and 55 years old with Graves' ophthalmopathy.

In DNA form, the CDR3 reads TGCGCCAGCAGCTCAACCGGACAGGGAGGCTACGAGCAGTACTTC. Amino acids: CASSSTGQGGYEQYF. The chain has TRBV5-1 and TRBJ2-7; TRBD1 aligns across 8 bases. CDR1 is SGHRS, CDR2 YFSETQ, per germline. The CDR3 spans 15 residues. The V segment lost 3 bases and the J segment 3 bases; nucleotides outside the gene matches: 8.